This T cell receptor beta chain was retrieved from a study of cytomegalovirus exposure and HLA in healthy donors. Study-level background: An earlier analysis identified more than 95 million unique TCR beta sequences in about 170 million T cells. In terms of ancestry, the Caucasian-associated cluster contained roughly 81% of the roughly 400 genotyped donors.

Donors likely had unrecorded immune exposures despite being nominally healthy when sampled. The germline CDR1 and CDR2 sequences are SGHKS and YYEKEE (reference sequence). V dropped 0 bases and J dropped 7 bases, with 11 bases sitting between them. This CDR3 contains 14 residues. This clone showed up just a few times. Its antigen is not known. Primers: 60 Vbeta forward and 13 Jbeta reverse. Here immunoSEQ multiplex PCR was the method, and the copy in TCRdb shows in-frame clones only, minus some. The sample yields 70,000 to 90,000 clones, about 60% seen once. Study-wide findings and caveats: Versus the approximately 670-donor mean, an Asian-associated ancestry cluster reportedly showed fewer N-insertions in a later analysis.

The sequenced sample was PBMCs. The receptor's source is a woman in her forties in good health and CMV-seropositive. The chain joins TRBV5-5 to TRBJ1-5, with no clear D. The CDR3 sequence: CASSLAQGDQPQHF. The CDR3 DNA follows: TGTGCCAGCAGCTTGGCCCAAGGAGACCAGCCCCAGCATTTT.